The TCR beta chain described here comes from a study of shared clonotypes between healthy human individuals. Study outcomes and limitations: Naive subsets generally had larger estimated richness than memory subsets. Only a few donors were included, so the genetic and exposure-history diversity represented was limited. Some clonotypes were shared by all four sorted-subset donors, while others were not shared. The non-shared ones had lower generation probabilities than the shared ones.

Concerning this clone: Antigen unknown.

Libraries were prepared by immunoSEQ multiplex PCR; TCRdb keeps only in-frame clonotypes and omits some of them. The table lists roughly 2,000,000 clones, roughly 93% of them singletons, with less than 2% in the top ten. The CDR3 consists of 18 residues. The V gene end was trimmed by 5 bases and the J gene end by 0 bases; junction bases not matched to a gene: 7. The germline V gene has CDR1 SGHVS and CDR2 FQNEAQ. Positively selected for CCR7, the CD45RO-negative cells used as naive CD8 cells excluded terminally differentiated effector memory CD45RA+ cells. The rearrangement joins TRBV7-8 to TRBJ2-2; 12 bases are a match to TRBD2. The sequence came from a man aged 18 to 35 in good health. Some clones in this sample may be carry-over from other donors' samples. The specimen was naive CD8+ T cells from PBMCs. The CDR3 protein is CASSPLAGGIANTGELFF. The CDR3 nucleotides read TGTGCCAGCAGCCCCCTAGCGGGGGGGATCGCGAACACCGGGGAGCTGTTTTTT.